This T cell receptor beta chain is drawn from a study of beta chain features in type 1 diabetes (dated by TCRdb to between 2018 and 2020). Broadly, across the study: Patients and healthy donors did not differ in mean age, gender distribution, total cell number or subset yield. A total of 85 million to 140 million sorted cells were examined across all samples, and a strong correlation was observed between cell number per subset and RNA yield. In the study, TCRB repertoires of sorted circulating CD4+ T cell subsets from recently diagnosed type 1 diabetes patients were compared with those of matched healthy donors. Regulatory and stem cell-like memory subsets were isolated from only 8 patients and roughly 8 healthy donors, whereas naive and central memory subsets came from all 28 donors.

In the case of this clone: Its antigen target is currently unknown. Base qualities are missing; no much larger clone stands one base away.

The entire amount of isolated RNA was reverse transcribed using the High Capacity cDNA Reverse Transcription Kit, so the sequenced TCRB transcripts were expressed ones. Deep immunoSEQ sequencing was performed on naive, central memory and regulatory T cell samples, with an average of roughly 3.5 million total reads per sample. After sorted cells were lysed in RLT buffer, RNA was extracted with DNase-treated RNeasy Micro or Mini kits, with the choice depending on cell number. Each cell subset was processed separately to prevent cross-contamination, with patient and healthy donor samples processed together. The immunoSEQ multiplex PCR was used to amplify TCRB sequences from cDNA, yielding 87-bp fragments that span the CDR3 region. Amplicons were sequenced on the Illumina HiSeq platform. The paper's processing steps were these. PCR bias was corrected computationally using synthetic template baselines, and reads within Hamming distance 2 were collapsed, with unmergeable singletons discarded. Reads were aligned against IMGT to assign V, D and J genes, CDR3 length and insertions or deletions at six rearrangement sites. Within each subset, clonotype counts were normalized to the number of sorted cells before true diversity and Gini coefficients were calculated with the tcR R package. Repertoire sharing was quantified using the overlap coefficient calculated on TCRB nucleotide sequences. Out-of-frame TCRB sequences from naive cells were analyzed as a proxy for the pre-selection repertoire. Held by TCRdb, this immuneACCESS table contains in-frame sequences only and omits some clones. Under half of the omission traces to an unresolved V gene where checked; the cause of the rest is unknown. V and J calls plus clone size are reproduced from that table; the DNA served to infer D and trimming. The sample table records 200,000 to 250,000 clones; 68% of these occur just once. The top ten hold around 0.05% of the sample.

Via the germline V gene, CDR1 is SGHTA and CDR2 FQGNSA. The CDR3 spans 13 residues, from the cysteine through the phenylalanine. Only the CDR3 portion is preserved as DNA: 39 bases, with reading frame beginning at the first base. Trimming costs V 0 bases and J 14 bases, and their ends lie 14 bases apart. Here is what the overall study found, with its caveats: Fewer insertions and more nucleotide deletions at VDJ recombination sites were observed in patients with type 1 diabetes, implying thymic rearrangement abnormalities. Because cDNA was sequenced instead of genomic DNA, activated cells with high expression could be over-represented, although the groups did not differ in activation or CD3 levels. Naive, central memory and regulatory TCRB repertoires appeared more similar among patients than among healthy donors. Because the HLA sub-analyses included only small numbers of individuals, any influence of HLA type on TCRB rearrangement was left unresolved. PCR might favor shorter templates, but patient and control samples were amplified and corrected together, so any skew would affect both groups equally. In all four CD4+ subsets, TCRB CDR3 length was moderately but significantly shorter in type 1 diabetes patients.

Each donor gave one peripheral blood draw, around 0.12 L on average, collected into heparinised tubes. Naive, central memory, regulatory and stem cell-like memory CD4+ T cells were sorted on a BD FACSAria II using a panel including CD45RO, CCR7, CD25, CD127, CD95 and CD27. Every sorted population had a purity above 98%. Right away, PBMCs were isolated by Lymphoprep density gradient centrifugation and were stained directly, with no culture step. To minimize batch effects, samples were stained and sorted in pairs, one healthy donor with one patient per experiment. Material: naive CD4+ T cells from blood. The cell subset or site label of this sample denotes: true naive CD4+ T cells. The sequence derives from a man aged 25 to 40 in good health. Recombination joined TRBV7-2 with TRBJ2-4; the best D guess is TRBD1, with 6 bases matching. The nucleotides are TGTGCCAGCAGCTTAGCGCAGGACAGTAGAGAGTACTTC. This translates into CASSLAQDSREYF.